The 14 T cell receptor beta chains listed next were all sequenced from one sample in a study of PD-L1 blockade in urothelial cancer. The table came from immunoSEQ multiplex PCR; TCRdb's copy has only in-frame clones and leaves some out. The sample lists approximately 100,000 clones; about 85% were seen once. Specimen: PBMCs, collected around atezolizumab (anti-PD-L1) treatment. Every receptor here comes from a man aged 45-60 years with urothelial cancer.

V is TRBV9 and J is TRBJ2-1; 7 nucleotides align to TRBD2. V lost 0 bases, J lost 3 bases, and 0 bases stayed unmatched. CDR1 is SGDLS, CDR2 YYNGEE, per germline. This CDR3 has 14 residues. This CDR3 is CASSVASGYNEQFF. The CDR3, as DNA: TGTGCCAGCAGCGTAGCTAGCGGCTACAATGAGCAGTTCTTC.

This chain connects TRBV4-1 to TRBJ2-1, with unresolved D. CDR1 and CDR2 (germline): MGHRA, YSYEKL. V was clipped by 1 base and J by 0 bases, with 13 bases between them. The CDR3 covers 17 residues. The CDR3 DNA is TGCGCCAGCAGCCAAGTTGGAGCGAGGAGCTCCTACAATGAGCAGTTCTTC. Translation: CASSQVGARSSYNEQFF.

The chain links TRBV30 to TRBJ2-7; 8 bases are shared with TRBD1. In germline, CDR1 is GTSNPN, CDR2 SVGIG (reference sequence). The CDR3 loop spans 15 amino acids. Germline trimming cut 3 bases from V and 0 bases from J; bases unmatched to any gene: 7. As DNA, the CDR3 is TGTGCCTGGAGACCCCGGGACAGGAGCTCCTACGAGCAGTACTTC. Translation gives CAWRPRDRSSYEQYF.

This clone was observed at least ten times. The chain is built from TRBV11-2 and TRBJ2-2; D may be TRBD1 (6 bases). The CDR3 extends over 16 amino acids. Trimming shortened V by 4 bases and J by 4 bases, and 16 bases separated the two germline ends. Germline V gives CDR1 SGHAT, CDR2 FQNNGV. Here the CDR3 reads CASSYRTVGFTGELFF. In DNA, the CDR3 is TGTGCCAGCAGCTATCGGACAGTCGGATTCACCGGGGAGCTGTTTTTT.

This CDR3 reads CASSPPGGLAGVVEQFF. The CDR3 DNA sequence: TGTGCCAGCTCACCACCGGGCGGACTAGCGGGAGTGGTTGAGCAGTTCTTC. V usage is TRBV18 and J usage is TRBJ2-1; 13 bases match TRBD2. The CDR3 spans 17 residues. V dropped 0 bases and J dropped 9; count of bases not matched to a gene: 8. Germline values: CDR1 KGHSH, CDR2 LQKENI.

For the CDR3, the DNA is TGTGCCAGCAGTCGCGGCACCTCTAACTATGGCTACACCTTC. Translating gives CASSRGTSNYGYTF. The V and J genes are TRBV28 and TRBJ1-2; D remains unclear. The CDR3 runs 14 residues. V lost 5 bases and J lost 0, with 10 bases in between. Germline CDR1 MDHEN, CDR2 SYDVKM.

Only a few counts were recorded for this clone. This chain links TRBV19 with TRBJ1-2; D unresolved. Germline values: CDR1 LNHDA, CDR2 SQIVND (reference sequence). With 10 bases removed from V and 8 bases from J, the gap between germline ends came to 20 bases. This CDR3 contains 13 residues. The CDR3 DNA is TGTGCCACCGTCGGTGTCGCGGATAGAGGCTACACCTTC. It yields the protein CATVGVADRGYTF.

The CDR3 coding sequence is TGTGCCATCAGTGCAGGAGGCAGCTCCTACGAGCAGTACTTC. Translated: CAISAGGSSYEQYF. V usage is TRBV10-3 and J usage is TRBJ2-7, with a tentative D call TRBD2 (5 bases). V lost 4 bases, J lost 0 bases, and 10 bases lay in between. Germline assignment: CDR1 ENHRY and CDR2 SYGVKD. The CDR3 covers 14 residues.

V gene TRBV5-4 combines with J gene TRBJ2-2; 10 positions match TRBD1. V trimming: 5 bases; J trimming: 1 base; junction bases outside the gene matches: 5. CDR1 and CDR2 from the germline V gene are SGHNT and YYREEE (reference sequence). This CDR3 is built from 16 residues. CDR3 in amino acids: CASRQGTGENTGELFF. DNA of the CDR3: TGTGCCAGCAGACAAGGGACAGGGGAGAACACCGGGGAGCTGTTTTTT.

The chain couples TRBV21-1 to TRBJ1-2; the table names TRBD1, a call not compared with the DNA. TRBV21-1 is reported as a pseudogene. The CDR3 spans 15 residues. The CDR3 coding sequence is TGTGCCAGCAGCATATACGGCAGGTGTCCTGATGGCTACACCTTC. Protein sequence: CASSIYGRCPDGYTF.

The chain carries TRBV15 and TRBJ2-5; D perhaps matches TRBD1 (6 bases). The CDR3 has 16 amino acids. Deletions cut 0 bases from V and 1 base from J, with 12 bases between. Germline V gene data show CDR1 as LNHNV and CDR2 as YYDKDF (reference sequence). The CDR3 spells CATSREQGFGQETQYF. The CDR3 DNA reads as TGTGCCACCAGCAGAGAGCAGGGGTTCGGCCAAGAGACCCAGTACTTC.

This chain uses TRBV7-2 with TRBJ2-1; 10 bases align to TRBD1. J was trimmed by 6 bases and V by 4 bases; bases with no gene match: 3. In germline, CDR1 is SGHTA, CDR2 FQGNSA. The CDR3 has 14 residues. The CDR3 sequence: CASSSWDRGNEQFF. The CDR3 region has the DNA TGTGCCAGCAGCTCGTGGGACAGGGGCAATGAGCAGTTCTTC.

The chain combines TRBV6-4 with TRBJ1-1, with a tentative D call TRBD1 (6 bases). Germline V lookup: CDR1 MRHNA, CDR2 SNTAGT. V was pared by 5 bases and J by 1 base, with 11 bases between. The CDR3 covers 14 residues. CDR3 in amino acids: CASSPGEGNTEAFF. In DNA form, the CDR3 reads TGTGCCAGCAGTCCAGGGGAGGGGAACACTGAAGCTTTCTTT.

This sequence joins TRBV19 and TRBJ2-7, with TRBD2 as a possible D gene (5 bases). Per the germline V gene, CDR1 is LNHDA and CDR2 is SQIVND (reference sequence). Trimming took 8 bases from V and 7 from J, leaving 18 bases between them. This CDR3 contains 13 residues. The CDR3 nucleotides are TGTGCCAGTTCCCGGGGTTCAATGGGGGAGCAGTACTTC. Its translation: CASSRGSMGEQYF.